The rows below give T cell receptor beta chains drawn from one sample of a study of PD-1 blockade in classical Hodgkin lymphoma. TCRdb's copy holds only in-frame clones and misses some; the assay was immunoSEQ multiplex PCR. The sample comprises approximately 26,000 clones, approximately 80% of which are singletons, and about 8.6% rests with the top ten. Sequenced here: peripheral blood mononuclear cells (PBMCs), sampled before the second cycle of nivolumab. These TCRs come from a human donor with classical Hodgkin lymphoma. Each CDR3 is given with its conserved first and last residue. Expanded clones get a size class; other rows say once, few or many, or leave the size out.

15	TRBJ2-6	TRBV18	-	CASSQRGPGANVLTF
16	TRBJ2-3	TRBV7-8	-	CASSLLAGGSGDTQYF
14	TRBJ1-2	TRBV19	-	CASSTSPALYGYTF
14	-	TRBV4-3	once	CASSQDYGGYEQYF
13	TRBJ2-7	TRBV25-1	-	CASTKGTDYEQYF
14	TRBJ2-1	TRBV4-3	-	CASSQEGPRGEQFF
16	TRBJ2-1	TRBV4-2	-	CASSRTSGREGNEQFF
14	TRBJ2-7	TRBV5-1	once	CASTQTSASYEQYF
12	TRBJ2-1	TRBV10-1	-	CASGAGWDEQFF
15	TRBJ2-7	TRBV5-4	-	CASSRTSGSGYEQYF
14	TRBJ2-7	TRBV29-1	-	CSVIKQGRANEQYF
20	TRBJ2-1	TRBV28	-	CATNHPDAGAGLSSYNEQFF
16	TRBJ2-3	TRBV4-1	-	CASSLWDSGRTDTQYF
15	TRBJ2-7	TRBV5-1	-	CASSPGGTGVYEQYF
15	TRBJ2-3	TRBV19	-	CASTSRRGNTDTQYF